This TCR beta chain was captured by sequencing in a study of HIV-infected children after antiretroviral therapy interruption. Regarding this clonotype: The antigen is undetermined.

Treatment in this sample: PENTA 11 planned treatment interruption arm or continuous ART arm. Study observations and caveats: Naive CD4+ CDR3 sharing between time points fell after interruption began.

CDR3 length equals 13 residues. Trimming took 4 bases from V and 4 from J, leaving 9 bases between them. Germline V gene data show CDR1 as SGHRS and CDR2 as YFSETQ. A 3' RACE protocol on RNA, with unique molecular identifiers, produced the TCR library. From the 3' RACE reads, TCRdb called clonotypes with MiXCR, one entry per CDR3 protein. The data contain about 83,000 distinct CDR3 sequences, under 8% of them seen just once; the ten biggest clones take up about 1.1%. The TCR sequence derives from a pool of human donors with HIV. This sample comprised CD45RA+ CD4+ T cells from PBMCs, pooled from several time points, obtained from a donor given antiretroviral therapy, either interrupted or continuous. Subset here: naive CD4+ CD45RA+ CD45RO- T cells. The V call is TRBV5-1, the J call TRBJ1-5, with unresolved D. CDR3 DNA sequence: TGCGCCAGCAGCCCGGGAGAGAATCAGCCCCAGCATTTT. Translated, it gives CASSPGENQPQHF.